This T cell receptor (beta chain) came from a study of cytomegalovirus exposure and HLA in healthy donors. Study context: Both the 100 to 150 validation repertoires and the roughly 620 first-cohort repertoires used the same platform, as reported by a later analysis.

The CDR3 covers 15 residues. The germline V gene encodes CDR1 LNHDA and CDR2 SQIVND (reference sequence). V shed 3 bases, J shed 4 bases, and the junction held 4 bases outside the gene matches. Some clones are missing from TCRdb's copy, which holds only in-frame ones; the method was immunoSEQ multiplex PCR. Among around 140,000 clones, about 88% were seen once, and the ten largest hold 0.95% to 1.5%. Input material: PBMCs. V usage is TRBV19 and J usage is TRBJ2-3, with TRBD1 matching 10 bases. The receptor was derived from a woman aged 18-30 years in good health and CMV-seronegative. In nucleotides, the CDR3 is TGTGCCAGTAGTATGGGACAGGGGAGTCCAGATACGCAGTATTTT. Translated, it gives CASSMGQGSPDTQYF. Using reference TRBV19 and TRBJ2-3 for the parts outside the CDR3, the full variable domain is DGGITQSPKYLFRKEGQNVTLSCEQNLNHDAMYWYRQDPGQGLRLIYYSQIVNDFQKGDIAEGYSVSREKKESFPLTVTSAQKNPTAFYLCASSMGQGSPDTQYFGPGTRLTVL.